Each of the 8 T cell receptor beta chains below was sequenced from the same sample in a study of T cell responses to AZD1222 COVID-19 vaccine. The protocol was immunoSEQ multiplex PCR, while the TCRdb copy is restricted to in-frame clones and leaves out a portion. The sample shows about 130,000 clones, roughly nine tenths of them seen only once. Sequences were derived from peripheral blood, sampled on day 0 of AZD1222 vaccination. These receptors were obtained from an adult in good health.

This sequence joins TRBV5-1 and TRBJ2-1; D may match TRBD1 or TRBD2 (7 bases each). Per the germline V gene, CDR1 is SGHRS and CDR2 is YFSETQ. The CDR3 is made up of 18 amino acids. Deletions cut 0 bases from V and 2 bases from J, with 18 bases between. In DNA, the CDR3 is TGCGCCAGCAGCTTGGCAGGGGGGGGCCGTGAACCCTACAATGAGCAGTTCTTC. This sequence encodes CASSLAGGGREPYNEQFF.

This clone was observed a single time. CDR3 protein: CASSSARPGTVFNQPQHF. For the CDR3, the DNA is TGTGCCAGCAGTTCAGCCCGGCCCGGGACAGTTTTCAATCAGCCCCAGCATTTT. The chain combines TRBV27 with TRBJ1-5; 7 positions match TRBD1. The V gene's germline CDR1 is MNHEY and CDR2 SMNVEV (reference sequence). This CDR3 is 18 amino acids long. The J segment lost 3 bases and the V segment lost 4 bases, leaving 15 bases of the junction unmatched.

The genes are TRBV7-2 and TRBJ2-1; D is uncertain. Deletions cut 4 bases from V and 3 bases from J, with 4 bases between. Germline loops: CDR1 SGHTA, CDR2 FQGNSA. This CDR3 is 12 amino acids long. The CDR3 DNA reads TGTGCCAGCAGCTGGGACTACAATGAGCAGTTCTTC. It encodes CASSWDYNEQFF.

This rearrangement joins TRBV6-5 to TRBJ1-5, with D possibly being TRBD1 (6 bases). Germline V CDR1 and CDR2: MNHEY, SVGAGI. Trimming removed 5 bases from V and 7 bases from J, with 15 bases in between. The CDR3 spans 14 residues. The CDR3 DNA reads as TGTGCCAGCAGTCCCGGACAGCCGCGACAGCCCCAGCATTTT. Translation: CASSPGQPRQPQHF.

This clone was recorded once. The chain carries TRBV15 and TRBJ1-2, with a tentative D call TRBD1 (6 bases). The germline CDR1 and CDR2 sequences are LNHNV and YYDKDF (reference sequence). With 0 bases removed from V and 9 bases from J, the gap between germline ends came to 20 bases. The CDR3 is made up of 16 amino acids. The DNA of the CDR3 is TGTGCCACCAGCAGAGATATGTGGGGGCTGGAAATGCGCTACACCTTC. Amino acids: CATSRDMWGLEMRYTF. Full variable domain (missing parts from reference TRBV15 and TRBJ1-2): DAMVIQNPRYQVTQFGKPVTLSCSQTLNHNVMYWYQQKSSQAPKLLFHYYDKDFNNEADTPDNFQSRRPNTSFCFLDIRSPGLGDTAMYLCATSRDMWGLEMRYTFGSGTRLTVV.

As DNA, the CDR3 is TGTGCCAGCAGTTCTCAGGGGAACACTGAAGCTTTCTTT. This encodes CASSSQGNTEAFF. The V gene is TRBV7-2, the J gene TRBJ1-1; weak D call: TRBD1 (5 bases). V was pared by 6 bases and J by 1 base, with 9 bases between. The CDR3 length is 13 residues. Germline CDR1 SGHTA, CDR2 FQGNSA. The whole variable domain, remainder taken from reference TRBV7-2 and TRBJ1-1, is GAGVSQSPSNKVTEKGKDVELRCDPISGHTALYWYRQSLGQGLEFLIYFQGNSAPDKSGLPSDRFSAERTGGSVSTLTIQRTQQEDSAVYLCASSSQGNTEAFFGQGTRLTVV.

V gene TRBV4-3 combines with J gene TRBJ1-1; D gene uncertain. This CDR3 is 14 amino acids long. Germline CDR1 reads LGHNA; CDR2 reads YSLEER. The germline V and J ends were trimmed by 0 bases and 11 bases, with 16 bases remaining between them. DNA of the CDR3: TGCGCCAGCAGCCAAGATCGGGCAGCCCCTCAGGCTTTCTTT. This translates into CASSQDRAAPQAFF.

The chain is built from TRBV27 and TRBJ2-1; D uncertain. Looked up from germline, CDR1 is MNHEY and CDR2 is SMNVEV (reference sequence). The CDR3 extends over 14 amino acids. Trimming stripped 2 bases from V and 3 bases from J, with 8 bases between. The CDR3 region has the DNA TGTGCCAGCAGTTTACAGGCCGGCTACAATGAGCAGTTCTTC. It translates to CASSLQAGYNEQFF.